This T cell receptor (beta chain) derives from a study of cytomegalovirus exposure and HLA in healthy donors. CDR3 length: 15 residues. Trimming shortened V by 0 bases and J by 0 bases, and 11 bases separated the two germline ends. Germline loops: CDR1 SQVTM, CDR2 ANQGSEA. Regarding this clone: Its antigen is undetermined.

Study outcomes and limitations: Follow-up analysis later connected one missense variant in DCLRE1C with trimming of TCR beta V- and J-genes.

13 Jbeta primers and 60 Vbeta primers were used for the PCR. The repertoire was sequenced with immunoSEQ multiplex PCR; TCRdb's copy has only in-frame clones and lacks some. The repertoire holds about 140,000 clones, with around 80% as singletons. The sample consisted of PBMCs. This chain joins TRBV29-1 and TRBJ1-2, with no clear D. The receptor was isolated from a man aged 35 to 55 in good health and CMV-seronegative. CDR3 residues: CSVEDPEDPNYGYTF. The CDR3, as DNA: TGCAGCGTTGAAGATCCCGAGGATCCTAACTATGGCTACACCTTC.